This is a list of T cell receptor beta chains from one sample in a study of blood T cell repertoires in COVID-19. Assay: immunoSEQ multiplex PCR; the TCRdb copy retains only in-frame clones and omits some. Among about 270,000 clones listed, approximately 90% were seen once. The sample consisted of PBMCs or T cells enriched from blood (not recorded which). The receptor source for this set is a woman in her fifties or sixties who had recovered from COVID-19. The CDR3 runs from the conserved cysteine through the conserved F or W. The D gene is left open where the match is weak. Clone size is stated in some rows and not others, as once, few, many or a class when expanded.

D gene: TRBD1
CDR3 length: 15
clone size: few
V gene: TRBV10-3
J gene: TRBJ1-2
CDR3 protein: CAISAGQGVDYGYTF
CDR3 DNA: TGTGCCATCAGTGCGGGACAGGGAGTAGACTATGGCTACACCTTC

D gene: TRBD2
CDR3 length: 15
clone size: few
V gene: TRBV14
J gene: TRBJ2-1
CDR3 protein: CASRRAAGGVNEQFF
CDR3 DNA: TGTGCCAGCCGGAGGGCAGCGGGAGGGGTCAATGAGCAGTTCTTC

D gene: NA
CDR3 length: 12
clone size: once
V gene: TRBV11-2
J gene: TRBJ2-1
CDR3 protein: CASNWGDNEQFF
CDR3 DNA: TGTGCCAGCAACTGGGGGGACAATGAGCAGTTCTTC

D gene: NA
CDR3 length: 15
clone size: NA
V gene: TRBV7-8
J gene: TRBJ1-3
CDR3 protein: CASSTRRDSGNTIYF
CDR3 DNA: TGTGCCAGCAGCACCAGACGGGACTCTGGAAACACCATATATTTT

D gene: NA
CDR3 length: 11
clone size: NA
V gene: TRBV20-1
J gene: TRBJ2-7
CDR3 protein: CSARDGYEQYF
CDR3 DNA: TGCAGTGCTAGAGACGGGTACGAGCAGTACTTC

D gene: TRBD2
CDR3 length: 15
clone size: few
V gene: TRBV10-3
J gene: TRBJ2-3
CDR3 protein: CAISGTGTSLDTQYF
CDR3 DNA: TGTGCCATCAGTGGGACCGGGACTAGCTTAGATACGCAGTATTTT

D gene: TRBD1
CDR3 length: 17
clone size: NA
V gene: TRBV3-1/TRBV3-2
J gene: TRBJ1-4
CDR3 protein: CASSQESGGLINEKLFF
CDR3 DNA: TGTGCCAGCAGCCAAGAATCAGGGGGCCTTATTAATGAAAAACTGTTTTTT

D gene: TRBD2
CDR3 length: 15
clone size: NA
V gene: TRBV2
J gene: TRBJ2-2
CDR3 protein: CASRRTSANTGELFF
CDR3 DNA: TGTGCCAGCAGACGGACTAGCGCGAACACCGGGGAGCTGTTTTTT

D gene: NA
CDR3 length: 15
clone size: NA
V gene: TRBV3-1/TRBV3-2
J gene: TRBJ1-5
CDR3 protein: CASSQDQFSNQPQHF
CDR3 DNA: TGTGCCAGCAGCCAAGACCAGTTTAGCAATCAGCCCCAGCATTTT

D gene: NA
CDR3 length: 17
clone size: few
V gene: TRBV11-2
J gene: TRBJ1-6
CDR3 protein: CASSSLRAVVRNSPLHF
CDR3 DNA: TGTGCCAGCAGCTCCCTCAGAGCGGTTGTCAGGAATTCACCCCTCCACTTT

D gene: TRBD1
CDR3 length: 14
clone size: NA
V gene: TRBV18
J gene: TRBJ1-3
CDR3 protein: CASSPPPGGNTIYF
CDR3 DNA: TGTGCCAGCTCACCACCTCCAGGGGGTAACACCATATATTTT

D gene: NA
CDR3 length: 16
clone size: NA
V gene: TRBV7-2
J gene: TRBJ2-1
CDR3 protein: CASSPRGEFPYNEQFF
CDR3 DNA: TGTGCCAGCAGTCCCAGGGGGGAGTTCCCCTACAATGAGCAGTTCTTC

D gene: NA
CDR3 length: 16
clone size: NA
V gene: TRBV29-1
J gene: TRBJ2-1
CDR3 protein: CSVGGGSSVSYNEQFF
CDR3 DNA: TGCAGCGTTGGAGGCGGTTCCTCCGTGTCCTACAATGAGCAGTTCTTC

D gene: NA
CDR3 length: 18
clone size: NA
V gene: TRBV18
J gene: TRBJ1-4
CDR3 protein: CASSPLPGDLIANEKLFF
CDR3 DNA: TGTGCCAGCTCACCACTGCCCGGGGATCTGATAGCTAATGAAAAACTGTTTTTT

D gene: NA
CDR3 length: 17
clone size: NA
V gene: TRBV21-1
J gene: TRBJ1-6
CDR3 protein: CASSKEGGKGNNSPLHF
CDR3 DNA: TGTGCCAGCAGCAAAGAAGGGGGAAAGGGAAACAATTCACCCCTCCACTTT

D gene: NA
CDR3 length: 15
clone size: NA
V gene: TRBV7-2
J gene: TRBJ1-4
CDR3 protein: CASSLFSLTNEKLFF
CDR3 DNA: TGTGCCAGCAGCTTATTCTCCCTAACTAATGAAAAACTGTTTTTT

D gene: TRBD1
CDR3 length: 13
clone size: NA
V gene: TRBV30
J gene: TRBJ1-5
CDR3 protein: CAWGQGRNQPQHF
CDR3 DNA: TGTGCCTGGGGACAGGGCCGAAATCAGCCCCAGCATTTT

D gene: NA
CDR3 length: 13
clone size: NA
V gene: TRBV6-5
J gene: TRBJ2-2
CDR3 protein: CASRMTSTGELFF
CDR3 DNA: TGTGCCAGCAGGATGACAAGTACCGGGGAGCTGTTTTTT

D gene: TRBD2
CDR3 length: 17
clone size: NA
V gene: TRBV5-6
J gene: TRBJ2-1
CDR3 protein: CASSLALGTSGYNEQFF
CDR3 DNA: TGTGCCAGCAGCTTGGCCCTAGGGACTAGCGGCTACAATGAGCAGTTCTTC

D gene: NA
CDR3 length: 14
clone size: NA
V gene: TRBV5-5
J gene: TRBJ1-1
CDR3 protein: CASSRSDKNTEAFF
CDR3 DNA: TGTGCCAGCAGCAGATCGGACAAGAACACTGAAGCTTTCTTT

D gene: NA
CDR3 length: 14
clone size: NA
V gene: TRBV28
J gene: TRBJ2-4
CDR3 protein: CASSLQGAKNIQYF
CDR3 DNA: TGTGCCAGCAGTTTACAGGGAGCCAAAAACATTCAGTACTTC

D gene: NA
CDR3 length: 15
clone size: NA
V gene: TRBV28
J gene: TRBJ1-5
CDR3 protein: CASRASRGSGQPQHF
CDR3 DNA: TGTGCCAGCAGAGCCTCCAGGGGATCGGGTCAGCCCCAGCATTTT